These 21 T cell receptor beta chains came from one sample sequenced in a study of PD-1 blockade in classical Hodgkin lymphoma. This table comes from immunoSEQ multiplex PCR, and its TCRdb copy is limited to in-frame clones, with some not included. The sample has more than 85,000 clones, about nine tenths seen once. Brentuximab vedotin exposure varied among the patients, all of whom had relapsed after autologous stem cell transplantation. The input for sequencing was peripheral blood mononuclear cells (PBMCs), taken before the second cycle of nivolumab. The receptors were sampled from a human donor with classical Hodgkin lymphoma.

This clone appeared a single time. The chain is built from TRBV6-6 and TRBJ2-5; 10 bases match TRBD1. With V trimmed by 4 bases and J by 5 bases, 7 bases remained unmatched. This CDR3 spans 15 amino acids. The V gene's germline CDR1 is MNHNY and CDR2 SVGAGI (reference sequence). The CDR3 spells CASSLDRGSSETQYF. The CDR3 bases are TGTGCCAGCAGTTTGGACAGGGGGTCGTCGGAGACCCAGTACTTC.

The V call is TRBV29-1, the J call TRBJ1-1; D perhaps matches TRBD1 (5 bases). In germline, CDR1 is SQVTM, CDR2 ANQGSEA. This CDR3 has 14 residues. Trimming removed 5 bases from V and 4 bases from J, with 17 bases in between. The CDR3 sequence is CSVPFEGPGTEAFF. CDR3 in DNA: TGCAGCGTTCCCTTTGAGGGGCCCGGCACTGAAGCTTTCTTT.

V gene TRBV10-3 combines with J gene TRBJ2-7; D is perhaps TRBD1 or TRBD2 (5 bases each). There are 13 residues in the CDR3. Trimming left V 6 bases short and J 0 bases short, with 9 bases between. Germline V gene data show CDR1 as ENHRY and CDR2 as SYGVKD. The CDR3 loop reads CAIRVGTSYEQYF. The CDR3 nucleotides read TGTGCCATCAGGGTCGGGACCTCCTACGAGCAGTACTTC.

The chain carries TRBV5-1 and TRBJ1-3; perhaps TRBD1 as D (6 bases). The ends were cut back, 4 bases at V and 4 bases at J, with 15 bases in the middle. The V gene's germline CDR1 is SGHRS and CDR2 YFSETQ. This CDR3 spans 15 amino acids. CDR3 loop: CASSPRGGGGNTIYF. CDR3 in DNA: TGCGCCAGCAGCCCCAGGGGTGGCGGCGGAAACACCATATATTTT.

This rearrangement joins TRBV29-1 to TRBJ2-1; D may be TRBD2 (5 bases). Trimming stripped 7 bases from V and 1 base from J, with 11 bases between. The CDR3 has 13 residues. From germline, CDR1 is SQVTM and CDR2 ANQGSEA. The CDR3 sequence: CSGGWSSYNEQFF. Written as DNA, the CDR3 is TGCAGCGGAGGGTGGAGTTCCTACAATGAGCAGTTCTTC.

The chain employs TRBV5-1 and TRBJ1-1, with 8 bases that match TRBD1. The V and J ends lost 2 bases and 4 bases, in that order; junction bases with no gene match: 4. This CDR3 is 14 amino acids long. Germline CDR1 and CDR2: SGHRS and YFSETQ. The CDR3: CASSFTGGSTEAFF. CDR3 DNA sequence: TGCGCCAGCAGCTTTACAGGGGGGAGCACTGAAGCTTTCTTT.

The chain uses TRBV4-1 and TRBJ2-7; D tentatively fits TRBD1 or TRBD2 (5 bases each). The CDR3 sequence is 14 residues long. The germline gives CDR1 MGHRA, CDR2 YSYEKL. Between the trimmed V and J ends, which lost 2 bases and 7 bases, there was a span of 15 bases. The CDR3 DNA reads as TGCGCCAGCAGCCAATACCTGGGGACGGGGGAGCAGTACTTC. Translating gives CASSQYLGTGEQYF.

This sequence joins TRBV9 and TRBJ1-1; no firm D call. CDR3 length equals 14 residues. V lost 0 bases and J 1 base, leaving 7 bases between the germline ends. Germline CDR1 SGDLS, CDR2 YYNGEE. CDR3 DNA: TGTGCCAGCAGCGTAGAGTTAGCGAACACTGAAGCTTTCTTT. Amino acids: CASSVELANTEAFF.

The V and J genes are TRBV4-2 and TRBJ2-2; 10 nucleotides agree with TRBD2. V trimming: 4 bases; J trimming: 6 bases; junction bases outside the gene matches: 11. The CDR3 is 17 residues long. Germline V gene data show CDR1 as LGHNA and CDR2 as YNFKEQ. In DNA, the CDR3 is TGTGCCAGCAGCCCTCGACTAGCGGGTATTCCCCCCGGGGAGCTGTTTTTT. It encodes CASSPRLAGIPPGELFF.

The CDR3 DNA reads TGTGCCAGCAGCGAAACACAGGGGGGTGGCTACACCTTC. This gives the protein CASSETQGGGYTF. The V call is TRBV13, the J call TRBJ1-2, with 8 bases identical to TRBD1. Trimming cost V 5 bases and J 7 bases; bases outside gene matches: 6. The CDR3 has 13 amino acids. Germline V gives CDR1 PRHDT, CDR2 FYEKMQ (reference sequence).

The chain employs TRBV6-4 and TRBJ2-1, with unresolved D. V shed 0 bases and J shed 0 bases, with 15 bases lying between them. CDR1 is MRHNA and CDR2 is SNTAGT in the germline V gene. This CDR3 is built from 18 residues. CDR3: CASSDSRGAIHSYNEQFF. In DNA, the CDR3 is TGTGCCAGCAGTGACTCCCGTGGAGCGATACACTCCTACAATGAGCAGTTCTTC.

The gene calls are TRBV19 and TRBJ1-4; 7 nucleotides align to TRBD1. J was trimmed by 3 bases and V by 3 bases; bases with no gene match: 1. Per the germline V gene, CDR1 is LNHDA and CDR2 is SQIVND (reference sequence). The CDR3 is made up of 14 amino acids. The CDR3 bases are TGTGCCAGTAGTATCGGGACAGCTAATGAAAAACTGTTTTTT. Protein sequence: CASSIGTANEKLFF. Full variable domain (missing parts from reference TRBV19 and TRBJ1-4): DGGITQSPKYLFRKEGQNVTLSCEQNLNHDAMYWYRQDPGQGLRLIYYSQIVNDFQKGDIAEGYSVSREKKESFPLTVTSAQKNPTAFYLCASSIGTANEKLFFGSGTQLSVL.

This clone showed up just a few times. The chain carries TRBV7-6 and TRBJ1-1; no definite D call. The germline V and J ends were trimmed by 5 bases and 4 bases, with 14 bases remaining between them. CDR1 and CDR2 (germline): SGHVS, FNYEAQ. The CDR3 length is 14 residues. This chain's CDR3 is CASSHTGSGTEAFF. The CDR3, as DNA: TGTGCCAGCAGCCACACTGGATCGGGCACTGAAGCTTTCTTT.

The V call is TRBV28, the J call TRBJ1-5; D ambiguous. The ends were cut back, 2 bases at V and 0 bases at J, with 8 bases in the middle. The CDR3 is 15 residues long. Germline V gives CDR1 MDHEN, CDR2 SYDVKM. CDR3 DNA sequence: TGTGCCAGCAGTTTAAGGACTTATAGCAATCAGCCCCAGCATTTT. It is translated as CASSLRTYSNQPQHF.

This chain connects TRBV6-5 to TRBJ1-5; 7 bases map to TRBD1. CDR1 and CDR2 from the germline V gene are MNHEY and SVGAGI. After removal of 3 bases from V and 2 bases from J, the junction contained 7 bases not matched to a gene. CDR3 length: 16 residues. The CDR3 reads CASSYRQGSGNQPQHF. The CDR3 nucleotides read TGTGCCAGCAGTTATAGACAGGGTTCGGGCAATCAGCCCCAGCATTTT.

The J gene is TRBJ1-1, the V gene TRBV5-4; possibly TRBD1 for D (5 bases). This CDR3 is built from 15 residues. Trimming stripped 4 bases from V and 5 bases from J, with 18 bases between. Germline CDR1 is SGHNT and CDR2 is YYREEE (reference sequence). As DNA, the CDR3 is TGTGCCAGCAGCCCGGGCGGCGTGGGGGGGACTGAAGCTTTCTTT. It codes for CASSPGGVGGTEAFF. Based on the CDR3 plus reference TRBV5-4 and TRBJ1-1, the full variable domain is ETGVTQSPTHLIKTRGQQVTLRCSSQSGHNTVSWYQQALGQGPQFIFQYYREEENGRGNFPPRFSGLQFPNYSSELNVNALELDDSALYLCASSPGGVGGTEAFFGQGTRLTVV.

This chain connects TRBV9 to TRBJ1-2, with a weak D call TRBD1 (5 bases). This CDR3 has 16 residues. The ends were cut back, 3 bases at V and 5 bases at J, with 20 bases in the middle. CDR1 is SGDLS and CDR2 is YYNGEE in the germline V gene. CDR3 in amino acids: CASSAKGPIPVYGYTF. In DNA, the CDR3 is TGTGCCAGCAGCGCTAAGGGACCCATTCCTGTTTATGGCTACACCTTC.

The rearrangement joins TRBV7-7 to TRBJ1-2; 9 bases are a match to TRBD1. The CDR3 loop spans 15 amino acids. The germline CDR1 and CDR2 sequences are SSHAT and FNYEAQ (reference sequence). V trimming: 8 bases; J trimming: 2 bases; junction bases outside the gene matches: 9. This CDR3 reads CASVLRTGANYGYTF. The CDR3 bases are TGTGCCAGCGTTCTTAGGACAGGGGCGAACTATGGCTACACCTTC.

As for this clone: An end of the junction does not agree with germline; a read error may underlie this. The chain recombines TRBV10-2 with TRBJ2-2; TRBD2 aligns across 13 bases. This CDR3 has 18 residues. From germline, CDR1 is WSHSY and CDR2 SAAADI. The DNA of the CDR3 is TGCGCCAGCAGTGCTGTGGGACTAGCGGGAAGACGCACCCGGGAGCTGTTTTTT. Amino acids: CASSAVGLAGRRTRELFF.

The gene calls are TRBV6-5 and TRBJ2-7; TRBD2 matches at 10 bases. Trimming at V came to 0 bases and at J to 3 bases, leaving 2 bases not matched to a gene. The CDR3 runs to 15 residues. Germline V gene data show CDR1 as MNHEY and CDR2 as SVGAGI. Here the CDR3 DNA reads TGTGCCAGCAGTTACTCTAGCGGGAGGAACTACGAGCAGTACTTC. It encodes CASSYSSGRNYEQYF.

The chain couples TRBV5-1 to TRBJ1-3, with TRBD1 as a possible D gene (5 bases). This CDR3 has 15 residues. CDR1 SGHRS and CDR2 YFSETQ come from the germline V gene. V gave up 4 bases and J gave up 0 bases, with 11 bases separating them. Here the CDR3 DNA reads TGCGCCAGCAGCATTGGGGGTCCCTCTGGAAACACCATATATTTT. Encoded protein: CASSIGGPSGNTIYF. Together with reference TRBV5-1 and TRBJ1-3, the CDR3 gives the full variable domain: KAGVTQTPRYLIKTRGQQVTLSCSPISGHRSVSWYQQTPGQGLQFLFEYFSETQRNKGNFPGRFSGRQFSNSRSEMNVSTLELGDSALYLCASSIGGPSGNTIYFGEGSWLTVV.